This T cell receptor (beta chain) was documented in a study of T cells in Graves' hyperthyroidism and ophthalmopathy. This CDR3 spans 16 amino acids. Germline CDR1 DFQATT, CDR2 SNEGSKA (reference sequence). The V gene end was trimmed by 0 bases and the J gene end by 8 bases; junction bases not matched to a gene: 9. This clonotype was found many times. The source material, RNA transcripts, was used to amplify TCR beta CDR3 regions. An initial round of RT-PCR targeting the TCR CDR3 relied on the HTBI primer set. TCRdb fed the multiplex PCR reads into MiXCR, producing one record per CDR3 protein. Found here are roughly 110,000 distinct CDR3 sequences, roughly 15% of them singletons; the top ten hold around 44%.

The V call is TRBV20-1, the J call TRBJ1-4; TRBD1 aligns across 10 bases. This clonotype was obtained from a woman aged 45-65 years with Graves' hyperthyroidism. Input material: blood. CDR3 residues: CSARDPLLGQGEKLFF. The DNA of the CDR3 is TGCAGTGCTAGAGATCCTTTATTGGGACAGGGGGAAAAACTGTTTTTT.